This TCR beta chain was identified during a study of T cell repertoires in ileal Crohn's disease. Some clones are missing from TCRdb's copy, which holds only in-frame ones; the method was immunoSEQ multiplex PCR. In the table there are over 4,500 clones, 75% to 85% of which are singletons. In the case of this clone: Its antigen is not identified.

The study, taken as a whole, reports: Clonality above 26.8% at surgery always came with endoscopic recurrence.

Germline CDR1 and CDR2: SSHAT and FNYEAQ (reference sequence). The V and J ends lost 3 bases and 3 bases respectively, with 14 bases between them. This CDR3 has 15 residues. This sequence was found in an adult with Crohn's disease. V gene TRBV7-7 combines with J gene TRBJ2-5, with no clear D. Sequenced sample: ileal tissue. This chain's CDR3 is CASSFQGRGEETQYF. CDR3 DNA sequence: TGTGCCAGCAGCTTTCAAGGCCGTGGAGAAGAGACCCAGTACTTC.